The rows below give T cell receptor beta chains drawn from one sample of a study of T cell responses to AZD1222 COVID-19 vaccine. Profiled with immunoSEQ multiplex PCR; TCRdb holds only in-frame clones, not every one. The data hold over 110,000 clones, with 85% to 95% observed a single time. Here the sequenced sample was peripheral blood, taken after recovery from COVID-19. These receptors all stem from an adult who had recovered from COVID-19. The CDR3 runs from the conserved cysteine through the conserved F or W. The D gene is left open where the match is weak. Only part of the rows carry a size: once, few, many, or a class if the clone is expanded.

TRBJ1-2	TRBV6-5	.	.	TGTGCCAGCAGTCCCGGAGGAGGACCAGTTTATGGCTACACCTTC	CASSPGGGPVYGYTF
TRBJ2-7	TRBV29-1	.	.	TGCAGCGCCGGGGACTTGAACTACGAGCAGTACTTC	CSAGDLNYEQYF
TRBJ2-5	TRBV19	.	.	TGTGCCAGTAGTATAACAGGGATCGAGACCCAGTACTTC	CASSITGIETQYF
TRBJ1-4	TRBV27	.	TRBD1	TGTGCCAGCAGTTCCCACAGGGGGCGACCTGAAAAACTGTTTTTT	CASSSHRGRPEKLFF
TRBJ2-2	TRBV11-3	.	TRBD1	TGTGCCAGCAGCTTAGGGCAGGGGGTGAACACCGGGGAGCTGTTTTTT	CASSLGQGVNTGELFF
TRBJ2-7	TRBV5-1	once	.	TGCGCCAGCAGCAAGGCCGGGACGTCCTCCTACGAGCAGTACTTC	CASSKAGTSSYEQYF
TRBJ1-4	TRBV15	.	.	TGTGCCACCAGCAGAGAAGGGCGGCGGTATGAAAAACTGTTTTTT	CATSREGRRYEKLFF
TRBJ1-3	TRBV5-1	.	.	TGCGCCAGCAGCTTGGTGGGTCTAGGAAACACCATATATTTT	CASSLVGLGNTIYF
TRBJ2-3	TRBV6-2/TRBV6-3	.	TRBD2	TGTGCCAGCAGTTACCCCACCGGGAGGACGCAGTATTTT	CASSYPTGRTQYF
TRBJ2-7	TRBV10-3	.	.	TGTGCCATCAGTGGGGACTGGATGCAGTACTTC	CAISGDWMQYF
TRBJ2-5	TRBV24-1	.	.	TGTGCCTCCACGAACGGAGGGAAAGAGACCCAGTACTTC	CASTNGGKETQYF
TRBJ2-1	TRBV9	.	.	TGTGCCAGCAGCGTAAACCAATACAATGAGCAGTTCTTC	CASSVNQYNEQFF
TRBJ1-3	TRBV9	.	.	TGTGCCAGCAGCGTAGGTGGAAACACCATATATTTT	CASSVGGNTIYF
TRBJ1-3	TRBV19	.	.	TGTGCCAGTAGTATGGCGGGGGCTTCTGGAAACACCATATATTTT	CASSMAGASGNTIYF
TRBJ2-5	TRBV12-3/TRBV12-4	.	.	TGTGCCAGCACCCCTAGGCAGGGCGAGACCCAGTACTTC	CASTPRQGETQYF
TRBJ1-5	TRBV6-6	.	TRBD1	TGTGCCAGCAGTTCCGTCGACAGGGGGCATAATCAGCCCCAGCATTTT	CASSSVDRGHNQPQHF
TRBJ1-4	TRBV7-3	.	.	TGTGCCAGCAGCACTAACCTCAGGGTATCGACTAATGAAAAACTGTTTTTT	CASSTNLRVSTNEKLFF
TRBJ1-2	TRBV28	.	.	TGTGCCAGCAGCCCCCCATCCGTTGCTAACTATGGCTACACCTTC	CASSPPSVANYGYTF